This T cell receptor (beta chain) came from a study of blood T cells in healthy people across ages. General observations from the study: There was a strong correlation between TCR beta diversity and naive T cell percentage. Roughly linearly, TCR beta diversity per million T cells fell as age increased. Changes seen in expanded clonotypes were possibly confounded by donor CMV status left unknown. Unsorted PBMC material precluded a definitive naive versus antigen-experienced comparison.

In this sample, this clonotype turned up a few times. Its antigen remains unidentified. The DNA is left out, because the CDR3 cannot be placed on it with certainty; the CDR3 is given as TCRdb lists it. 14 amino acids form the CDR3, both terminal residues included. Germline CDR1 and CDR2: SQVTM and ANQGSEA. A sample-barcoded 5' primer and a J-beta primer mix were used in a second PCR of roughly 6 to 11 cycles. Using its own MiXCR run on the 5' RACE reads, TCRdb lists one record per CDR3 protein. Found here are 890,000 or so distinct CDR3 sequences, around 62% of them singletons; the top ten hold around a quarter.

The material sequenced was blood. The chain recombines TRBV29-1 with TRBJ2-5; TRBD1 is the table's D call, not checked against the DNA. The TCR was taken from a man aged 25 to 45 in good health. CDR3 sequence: CSAATGFFGETQYF.